This T cell receptor beta chain was recorded in a study of blood T cell repertoires in COVID-19. Germline V lookup: CDR1 MNHNS, CDR2 SASEGT. V lost 0 bases and J 6 bases, leaving 12 bases between the germline ends. The CDR3 covers 15 residues. In the original analysis: Quantification of nucleated cells was approximated via reference gene primer amplification. Generated by immunoSEQ multiplex PCR, the TCRdb table keeps only in-frame clones and is missing some. V and J calls and clone size come straight from that table; D and trimming were deduced from the DNA. The table has hundreds of thousands of clones, approximately 87% seen once.

The receptor was derived from a woman between 35 and 50 years old who had recovered from COVID-19. This chain uses TRBV6-1 with TRBJ1-5, with D perhaps TRBD1 (6 bases). Input material: peripheral blood. DNA for the CDR3: TGTGCCAGCAGTGAAGCGAACCAGGGGTCTCAGCCCCAGCATTTT. This sequence encodes CASSEANQGSQPQHF.